The T cell receptor beta chain described here comes from a study of beta chain features in type 1 diabetes. CDR1 is SQVTM and CDR2 is ANQGSEA in the germline V gene. Trimming took 6 bases from V and 5 from J; bases not matched to a gene: 3. CDR3 length: 12 amino acids. The entirety of the isolated RNA underwent reverse transcription, so expressed TCRB transcripts were sequenced. Clones were read by immunoSEQ multiplex PCR, and TCRdb kept only the in-frame ones, dropping some. The sample carries just over 450,000 clones, roughly 31% recorded once. Concerning this clone itself: This same CDR3 is encoded by further DNA sequences in the sample.

The sequence came from a man younger than 35 in good health. The specimen sequenced was naive CD4+ T cells from blood. The J gene is TRBJ2-5, the V gene TRBV29-1; 10 positions match TRBD2. CDR3 loop: CSVLAGPETQYF. The CDR3 DNA reads as TGCAGCGTACTAGCGGGACCGGAGACCCAGTACTTC.